The clone carrying this T cell receptor beta chain has a handful of counts. The antigen is unknown. Amplification of TCR alpha and beta CDR3 regions from RNA used iRepertoire nested multiplex PCR. Tissue mRNA or PBMC total RNA, about 85-400 ng, went into one-step reverse transcription and amplification. TCRdb reprocessed the multiplex PCR reads with MiXCR, giving one entry per CDR3 protein. Of around 350,000 distinct CDR3 sequences detected, roughly 41% appear once; the ten largest clones hold around 12%. This CDR3 has 14 amino acids. V dropped 6 bases and J dropped 4; count of bases not matched to a gene: 6. The V gene's germline CDR1 is SGHAT and CDR2 FQNNGV. These data are taken from a study of glioma-infiltrating T cells. Study-level background: Presurgical dexamethasone in glioma patients lasted six or fewer days.

The study's findings and limits: Above-expected tissue-blood divergence occurred in all gliomas, most in low-grade ones.

The sequenced sample was glioma tissue, nonneoplastic brain tissue, or PBMCs (not recorded which). The clonotype originates from a human donor with low-grade glioma or glioblastoma, undergoing nonglioma brain surgery, or in good health (not recorded which). V gene TRBV11-2 combines with J gene TRBJ2-1; 7 nucleotides align to TRBD1. For the CDR3, the DNA is TGTGCCAGCAGTTCCGGACAGGCGTACAATGAGCAGTTCTTC. Protein: CASSSGQAYNEQFF.